One sample yielded the 31 T cell receptor beta chains listed below, sequenced in a study of blood T cell repertoires in COVID-19 (dated by TCRdb to 2019 to 2021). The method was the immunoSEQ multiplex PCR assay. The table comes from immuneACCESS by way of TCRdb, which keeps in-frame sequences with V and J called. Part of the clones is missing from these tables; in studies checked, under half for an unresolved V gene and the rest for unknown reasons. This sample has some 220,000 clones in its table, and around 83% of those were observed once. 4.5% to 5.5% of the sample is held by the ten biggest clonotypes. The sequenced sample was peripheral blood. Receptor source: a woman in her 70s with COVID-19, enrolled during active disease.

The chain employs TRBV6-5 and TRBJ2-7; TRBD2 might be the D (6 bases). Trimming pared 6 bases from V and 0 bases from J, leaving 15 bases between. The CDR3 consists of 15 residues. Germline loops: CDR1 MNHEY, CDR2 SVGAGI. DNA for the CDR3: TGTGCCAGCAGGGCGGGATACGGCAGCTCCTACGAGCAGTACTTC. Residues: CASRAGYGSSYEQYF.

This clone was observed a few times. This chain joins TRBV7-2 and TRBJ2-1, with 8 positions matching TRBD1. Trimming at V came to 5 bases and at J to 4 bases, leaving 7 bases not matched to a gene. Germline CDR1 is SGHTA and CDR2 is FQGNSA. There are 15 residues in the CDR3. The DNA for the CDR3 is TGTGCCAGCAGCCCCAGGGGACAGGTATACAATGAGCAGTTCTTC. Translation: CASSPRGQVYNEQFF.

This chain uses TRBV5-1 with TRBJ2-1; perhaps TRBD2 as D (6 bases). Deletions cut 5 bases from V and 2 bases from J, with 20 bases between. The CDR3 has 17 amino acids. Germline V gene sequence: CDR1 SGHRS, CDR2 YFSETQ. For the CDR3, the DNA is TGCGCCAGCAGAAGAGGAACGGGAGTTGGGCCCTACAATGAGCAGTTCTTC. Residues: CASRRGTGVGPYNEQFF.

The V call is TRBV27, the J call TRBJ2-7, with TRBD2 matching over 7 bases. The CDR3 has 13 amino acids. The V gene's germline CDR1 is MNHEY and CDR2 SMNVEV (reference sequence). V lost 2 bases, J lost 5 bases, and 3 bases stayed unmatched. CDR3: CASSLEGGNEQYF. The CDR3 DNA reads TGTGCCAGCAGTTTAGAGGGAGGGAACGAGCAGTACTTC.

The rearrangement links TRBV15 to TRBJ2-7; weak D call: TRBD2 (6 bases). The V gene's germline CDR1 is LNHNV and CDR2 YYDKDF (reference sequence). This CDR3 is built from 15 residues. Trimming took off 1 base at V and 0 bases at J, with 10 bases between the two ends. Here the CDR3 reads CATSRGPGSSYEQYF. DNA of the CDR3: TGTGCCACCAGCAGAGGGCCCGGGAGCTCCTACGAGCAGTACTTC.

The chain couples TRBV19 to TRBJ2-1; 7 nucleotides match TRBD1. J gave up 2 bases and V 3 bases, and 7 bases lay outside the gene matches. The CDR3 spans 16 residues. Germline V gene lookup returns CDR1 LNHDA and CDR2 SQIVND (reference sequence). The CDR3 nucleotides read TGTGCCAGTAGTATGTCGACAGGGCTAACCTACAATGAGCAGTTCTTC. Translation gives CASSMSTGLTYNEQFF.

The chain links TRBV28 to TRBJ1-4, with no clear D. CDR1 and CDR2 (germline): MDHEN, SYDVKM. V lost 5 bases and J 7 bases, leaving 8 bases between the germline ends. This CDR3 has 12 residues. CDR3 sequence reads: CASSLGVEKLFF. The CDR3 DNA follows: TGTGCCAGCAGTCTGGGAGTTGAAAAACTGTTTTTT. Together with reference TRBV28 and TRBJ1-4, the CDR3 gives the full variable domain: DVKVTQSSRYLVKRTGEKVFLECVQDMDHENMFWYRQDPGLGLRLIYFSYDVKMKEKGDIPEGYSVSREKKERFSLILESASTNQTSMYLCASSLGVEKLFFGSGTQLSVL.

The chain combines TRBV6-2 or TRBV6-3 with TRBJ2-5; TRBD2 matches at 8 bases. The CDR3 spans 17 residues. After removal of 1 base from V and 4 bases from J, the junction contained 11 bases not matched to a gene. Germline CDR1 is MNHEY and CDR2 is SVGEGT. The CDR3 loop is CASSYWTGSGSRETQYF. In nucleotides, the CDR3 is TGTGCCAGCAGTTACTGGACGGGGAGCGGGAGTCGAGAGACCCAGTACTTC.

The rearrangement uses TRBV7-9 and TRBJ1-4; D perhaps matches TRBD1 (5 bases). This CDR3 is 14 amino acids long. Per germline, CDR1 SEHNR and CDR2 FQNEAQ (reference sequence). Trimming pared 1 base from V and 8 bases from J, leaving 11 bases between. CDR3 sequence reads: CASSLGQGFEKLFF. In DNA, the CDR3 is TGTGCCAGCAGCTTAGGTCAGGGTTTCGAAAAACTGTTTTTT.

The rearrangement links TRBV28 to TRBJ1-1; D may be TRBD1 (5 bases). Germline V gene lookup returns CDR1 MDHEN and CDR2 SYDVKM. The CDR3 is made up of 12 amino acids. Trimming left V 6 bases short and J 4 bases short, with 9 bases between. CDR3 sequence reads: CASRDGGTEAFF. CDR3 DNA sequence: TGTGCCAGCAGGGACGGGGGCACTGAAGCTTTCTTT.

There are a few counts of this clone. The CDR3 spells CASSNRGGETQYF. CDR3 sequence (DNA): TGTGCCAGCAGCAACAGAGGCGGGGAGACCCAGTACTTC. J is TRBJ2-5 and V is TRBV7-8; possible D gene TRBD2, 5 bases. The length of the CDR3 is 13 residues. Germline values: CDR1 SGHVS, CDR2 FQNEAQ. V gave up 5 bases and J gave up 5 bases, with 12 bases separating them.

The DNA of the CDR3 is TGTGCCAGTAGTCGTCCGGGAAAGTCGAACACTGAAGCTTTCTTT. It yields the protein CASSRPGKSNTEAFF. The chain couples TRBV19 to TRBJ1-1; D is ambiguous. The CDR3 extends over 15 amino acids. Looked up from germline, CDR1 is LNHDA and CDR2 is SQIVND (reference sequence). Trimming removed 5 bases from V and 1 base from J, with 14 bases in between.

As DNA, the CDR3 is TGCGCCAGCAGACGGACAGGGGCGTCCTACGAGCAGTACTTC. Translation: CASRRTGASYEQYF. The rearrangement links TRBV10-1 to TRBJ2-7; TRBD1 matches at 9 bases. The CDR3 runs to 14 residues. Germline trimming cut 6 bases from V and 1 base from J; bases unmatched to any gene: 4. From germline, CDR1 is WNHNN and CDR2 SYGVQD (reference sequence).

The chain's CDR3 is CASDRERPPRDEQFF. The CDR3 DNA follows: TGTGCCAGCGATCGAGAGCGGCCACCGCGGGATGAGCAGTTCTTC. The rearrangement uses TRBV2 and TRBJ2-1, with D possibly TRBD2 on 5 matching bases. Trimming cost V 8 bases and J 8 bases, with 22 bases left between them. The germline gives CDR1 SNHLY, CDR2 FYNNEI. The CDR3 contains 15 residues.

The chain recombines TRBV19 with TRBJ1-6; D is unresolved. CDR1 and CDR2 (germline): LNHDA, SQIVND (reference sequence). The CDR3 loop spans 12 amino acids. The ends were cut back, 6 bases at V and 4 bases at J, with 4 bases in the middle. CDR3 nucleotide sequence: TGTGCCAGTAGCCGTTATAATTCACCCCTCCACTTT. Translated, it gives CASSRYNSPLHF. Full variable domain (outside the CDR3, taken from reference TRBV19 and TRBJ1-6): DGGITQSPKYLFRKEGQNVTLSCEQNLNHDAMYWYRQDPGQGLRLIYYSQIVNDFQKGDIAEGYSVSREKKESFPLTVTSAQKNPTAFYLCASSRYNSPLHFGNGTRLTVT.

This clone was counted between two and nine times. The rearrangement uses TRBV7-9 and TRBJ2-7, with 14 bases fitting TRBD2. Per germline, CDR1 SEHNR and CDR2 FQNEAQ (reference sequence). The V and J ends lost 4 bases and 5 bases, in that order; junction bases with no gene match: 4. This CDR3 is built from 15 residues. The CDR3 DNA reads as TGTGCCAGCAGCTCGGGACTAGCGGGAGTAGACGAGCAGTACTTC. Amino acid sequence: CASSSGLAGVDEQYF.

V usage is TRBV30 and J usage is TRBJ1-2; tentative D call: TRBD1 (6 bases). Germline V lookup: CDR1 GTSNPN, CDR2 SVGIG (reference sequence). The CDR3 length is 13 residues. As DNA, the CDR3 is TGTGCTATCCAGGGGTCGGGTAACTATGGCTACACCTTC. Translating it yields CAIQGSGNYGYTF.

This clone has only one observation. The chain links TRBV7-2 to TRBJ1-2, with 8 bases that match TRBD1. The germline V gene encodes CDR1 SGHTA and CDR2 FQGNSA. Losses at the gene ends were 5 bases for V and 2 bases for J; bases not matched to a gene: 4. The CDR3 loop spans 14 amino acids. The CDR3 coding sequence is TGTGCCAGCAGCAGATGGACAGGGAACTATGGCTACACCTTC. Amino acids: CASSRWTGNYGYTF.

The rearrangement links TRBV6-5 to TRBJ2-5, with D maybe TRBD2 (7 bases). The germline CDR1 and CDR2 sequences are MNHEY and SVGAGI. This CDR3 is built from 13 residues. V was pared by 6 bases and J by 5 bases, with 13 bases between. CDR3 amino acids: CASREGGGETQYF. CDR3 DNA sequence: TGTGCCAGCAGAGAGGGAGGGGGGGAGACCCAGTACTTC.

In DNA form, the CDR3 reads TGCGCCAGCAGCCAAGATCGTTACTATGGCTACACCTTC. Its translation is CASSQDRYYGYTF. The chain has TRBV4-3 and TRBJ1-2; D unclear. The CDR3 consists of 13 residues. V was pared by 0 bases and J by 3 bases, with 5 bases between. Germline CDR1 and CDR2: LGHNA and YSLEER.

The rearrangement joins TRBV14 to TRBJ2-3; possibly TRBD2 for D (5 bases). The V gene lost 8 bases and the J gene lost 4 bases, with 16 bases spanning the gap. This CDR3 comprises 14 residues. CDR1 and CDR2 (germline): SGHDN, FVKESK. CDR3 sequence reads: CASAYSGSSDTQYF. The CDR3 bases are TGTGCCAGCGCATACTCGGGGAGCTCAGATACGCAGTATTTT.

This clone was seen a few times. The chain has TRBV30 and TRBJ1-4, with a tentative D call TRBD1 (5 bases). CDR3 length: 11 residues. Trimming cost V 3 bases and J 6 bases, with 5 bases left between them. The V gene's germline CDR1 is GTSNPN and CDR2 SVGIG (reference sequence). CDR3 in amino acids: CAWRQDEKLFF. The CDR3 nucleotides read TGTGCCTGGAGACAGGATGAAAAACTGTTTTTT.

The chain recombines TRBV4-2 with TRBJ2-4, with 10 positions matching TRBD2. V was clipped by 1 base and J by 6 bases; unmatched bases: 0. Germline assignment: CDR1 LGHNA and CDR2 YNFKEQ. The CDR3 has 14 residues. The CDR3 region is CASSQVAGGNIQYF. The CDR3 DNA follows: TGTGCCAGCAGCCAAGTAGCGGGAGGAAACATTCAGTACTTC.

This clone has more than one count but fewer than ten. CDR3 residues: CASSDTGSGQPQHF. The DNA of the CDR3 is TGTGCCAGCAGTGATACAGGGTCTGGGCAGCCCCAGCATTTT. The chain links TRBV2 to TRBJ1-5; tentatively, D is TRBD1 (6 bases). Germline assignment: CDR1 SNHLY and CDR2 FYNNEI. With 3 bases removed from V and 7 bases from J, the gap between germline ends came to 13 bases. The CDR3 is made up of 14 amino acids. The full variable domain, in which reference TRBV2 and TRBJ1-5 provide the parts outside the CDR3, is EPEVTQTPSHQVTQMGQEVILRCVPISNHLYFYWYRQILGQKVEFLVSFYNNEISEKSEIFDDQFSVERPDGSNFTLKIRSTKLEDSAMYFCASSDTGSGQPQHFGDGTRLSIL.

This chain joins TRBV11-2 and TRBJ1-4; no clear D. V lost 2 bases to trimming and J lost 11 bases, with 18 bases between them. The CDR3 consists of 15 residues. Germline-derived CDR1 and CDR2 are SGHAT and FQNNGV. The CDR3 DNA is TGTGCCAGCAGCTTATTCGCGGGAAGAGTACAGAAACTGTTTTTT. This encodes CASSLFAGRVQKLFF.

The table lists this clone with a count of one. DNA for the CDR3: TGCGCCAGCAGCTTCGGGACTAGCGGGAAGGATTGGTACAATGAGCAGTTCTTC. This translates into CASSFGTSGKDWYNEQFF. The chain couples TRBV5-1 to TRBJ2-1, with TRBD2 identical over 13 bases. With 2 bases clipped from V and 4 bases from J, the junction kept 9 bases outside the gene matches. There are 18 residues in the CDR3. CDR1 and CDR2 (germline): SGHRS, YFSETQ.

The genes are TRBV11-2 and TRBJ1-1; a weak D match, TRBD1 (5 bases). V was cut by 5 bases and J by 1 base, with 17 bases left in between. Looked up from germline, CDR1 is SGHAT and CDR2 is FQNNGV. The CDR3 runs to 16 residues. The CDR3 nucleotides read TGTGCCAGCAGCCCTTCGGAGGGGAGGACGAACACTGAAGCTTTCTTT. Translating it yields CASSPSEGRTNTEAFF.

Details on this clone: An end of the junction does not agree with germline; a read error may underlie this. V gene TRBV30 combines with J gene TRBJ2-7; 9 bases are shared with TRBD1. The CDR3 runs 13 residues. CDR1 is GTSNPN, CDR2 SVGIG, per germline (reference sequence). CDR3 residues: CARTRQGDYEQYF. CDR3 sequence (DNA): TGTGCCAGGACTCGACAGGGGGACTACGAGCAATACTTC.

V is TRBV27 and J is TRBJ1-3, with D unclear. Germline CDR1 MNHEY, CDR2 SMNVEV (reference sequence). The CDR3 has 15 amino acids. V lost 6 bases to trimming and J lost 0 bases, with 12 bases between them. The CDR3 sequence is CASSSRQDSGNTIYF. The CDR3, as DNA: TGTGCCAGCAGCTCCCGCCAGGACTCTGGAAACACCATATATTTT.

This clone was counted many times. The chain recombines TRBV2 with TRBJ1-2; 8 nucleotides align to TRBD1. Germline V gene sequence: CDR1 SNHLY, CDR2 FYNNEI. The CDR3 runs 14 residues. Losses at the gene ends were 6 bases for V and 0 bases for J; bases not matched to a gene: 3. The CDR3 region is CASRGQVANYGYTF. In DNA, the CDR3 is TGTGCCAGCAGGGGACAGGTCGCTAACTATGGCTACACCTTC.

J is TRBJ2-1 and V is TRBV7-3, with D hard to call. CDR1 and CDR2 from the germline V gene are SGHTA and FQGTGA. The CDR3 runs to 13 residues. V was trimmed by 2 bases and J by 8 bases, leaving 10 bases between them. The CDR3: CASSLEPIDEQFF. Here the CDR3 DNA reads TGTGCCAGCAGCTTAGAACCTATCGATGAGCAGTTCTTC.